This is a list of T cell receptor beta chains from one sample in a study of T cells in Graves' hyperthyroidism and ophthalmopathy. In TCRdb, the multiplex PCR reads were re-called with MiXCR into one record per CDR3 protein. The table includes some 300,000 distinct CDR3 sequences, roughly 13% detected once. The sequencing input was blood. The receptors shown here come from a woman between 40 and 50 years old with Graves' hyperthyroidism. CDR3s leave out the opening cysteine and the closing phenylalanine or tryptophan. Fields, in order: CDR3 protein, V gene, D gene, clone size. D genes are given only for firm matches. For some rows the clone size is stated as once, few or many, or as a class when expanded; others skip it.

CDR3: ATIERNNEQF
V: TRBV7-9
D: .
size: many

CDR3: ASSVEGGGEQF
V: TRBV7-2
D: .
size: many

CDR3: ASSRKSADSNQPQH
V: TRBV12-3/TRBV12-4
D: .
size: .

CDR3: ASSEPGSGRAYEQY
V: TRBV6-1
D: TRBD2
size: few

CDR3: SARDPEGAGYGYT
V: TRBV20-1
D: TRBD1
size: .

CDR3: ASSNVLDNEQF
V: TRBV7-3
D: .
size: many

CDR3: ASSYQAGEGYNEQF
V: TRBV6-6
D: TRBD2
size: many

CDR3: ASTPSGSGDTQY
V: TRBV5-8
D: TRBD2
size: many

CDR3: ASSSRDINQPQH
V: TRBV27
D: .
size: many

CDR3: ATLAGGGDEQF
V: TRBV10-2
D: TRBD2
size: .

CDR3: ASSPLPWAEQY
V: TRBV14
D: .
size: .

CDR3: ASSPRGPETQY
V: TRBV12-3/TRBV12-4
D: .
size: few

CDR3: SARTVTNEKLF
V: TRBV20-1
D: .
size: .

CDR3: ASSRGGEHQPQH
V: TRBV6-1
D: .
size: many

CDR3: ASNQDRGRSEAF
V: TRBV11-2
D: TRBD1
size: many

CDR3: ASRGTGPPYGYT
V: TRBV6-1
D: TRBD1
size: many

CDR3: ATSQRTSGQETQY
V: TRBV15
D: TRBD2
size: few

CDR3: AIINGTKGPYEQY
V: TRBV10-3
D: TRBD2
size: many

CDR3: SAIGGSGETQY
V: TRBV20-1
D: .
size: many

CDR3: ASSIAGQGEEKLF
V: TRBV19
D: TRBD1
size: few

CDR3: ASSLDGHGGAGYT
V: TRBV12-3/TRBV12-4
D: .
size: many

CDR3: ASIADRLYGYT
V: TRBV7-2
D: .
size: many

CDR3: ASSEGIAGTYEQY
V: TRBV6-1
D: TRBD2
size: many

CDR3: SARGIEGLAGVLLTDTQY
V: TRBV20-1
D: TRBD2
size: .

CDR3: ASSRTHNTEAF
V: TRBV6-4
D: .
size: many

CDR3: ASSLWTSGRFSYNEQF
V: TRBV7-8
D: TRBD2
size: many

CDR3: ASSRGITSTDTQY
V: TRBV27
D: .
size: few

CDR3: ASSLWTSGTYNEQF
V: TRBV5-1
D: TRBD2
size: many

CDR3: ASSRGQVPYNEQF
V: TRBV19
D: TRBD1
size: .

CDR3: ASSPVALYGYT
V: TRBV12-3/TRBV12-4
D: .
size: many

CDR3: ASGLEGDTQY
V: TRBV12-5
D: .
size: many

CDR3: ASTPVGRYGYT
V: TRBV12-3/TRBV12-4
D: .
size: many

CDR3: ASSRPWESSYNSPLH
V: TRBV9
D: .
size: .

CDR3: ASSLDGGSGANVLT
V: TRBV7-8
D: .
size: .

CDR3: SATRTGRKRNTIY
V: TRBV20-1
D: TRBD1
size: few

CDR3: ASRASGSSYEQY
V: TRBV6-2/TRBV6-3
D: TRBD2
size: .

CDR3: ASGLDQPQH
V: TRBV27
D: .
size: many

CDR3: ASSGQGNTIY
V: TRBV7-9
D: .
size: few

CDR3: ASSVALPRPHTGAF
V: TRBV9
D: .
size: .

CDR3: ASSFQGQGRRFNYGYT
V: TRBV28
D: TRBD1
size: few

CDR3: ASGLLGTGELF
V: TRBV11-3
D: .
size: many

CDR3: ASSSGTFEGETQY
V: TRBV6-1
D: .
size: many

CDR3: SVAPGIEGYT
V: TRBV29-1
D: .
size: many

CDR3: ASSLTPIHDFSGYT
V: TRBV28
D: .
size: .

CDR3: ASSLDSEQY
V: TRBV5-1
D: .
size: many